The 4 T cell receptor beta chains below come from one sample, sequenced in a study of T cells in Graves' hyperthyroidism and ophthalmopathy. TCR beta CDR3 region amplification was performed from RNA transcripts. With the HTBI primer set, the TCR CDR3 went through a first round of RT-PCR. TCRdb analysed the multiplex PCR reads with MiXCR anew, one entry per CDR3 protein. The profile shows about 520,000 distinct CDR3 sequences, approximately 25% of them singletons. Sequenced sample: blood. The source is a woman younger than 45 with Graves' ophthalmopathy.

The table lists this clonotype with many counts. The chain's CDR3 is CATKLVLETQYF. DNA for the CDR3: TGTGCCACCAAACTAGTTTTAGAGACCCAGTACTTC. The rearrangement links TRBV19 to TRBJ2-5; D is perhaps TRBD2 (5 bases). Germline lookup yields CDR1 LNHDA and CDR2 SQIVND (reference sequence). The CDR3 covers 12 residues. With 10 bases removed from V and 4 bases from J, the gap between germline ends came to 13 bases.

This clonotype has just a few counts. This chain's CDR3 is CATSESGYQPQHF. In DNA, the CDR3 is TGTGCCACCAGTGAGTCAGGTTATCAGCCCCAGCATTTT. J is TRBJ1-5 and V is TRBV24-1; D remains ambiguous. The CDR3 loop spans 13 amino acids. Trimming stripped 4 bases from V and 5 bases from J, with 8 bases between. Per the germline V gene, CDR1 is KGHDR and CDR2 is SFDVKD.

This clonotype was found many times. The chain has TRBV7-3 and TRBJ1-5; 8 nucleotides agree with TRBD1. In germline, CDR1 is SGHTA, CDR2 FQGTGA. The J segment lost 5 bases and the V segment lost 5 bases, leaving 8 bases of the junction unmatched. The CDR3 length is 15 residues. CDR3 DNA: TGTGCCAGCAGCCGCGACAGGGGAAAGGATCAGCCCCAGCATTTT. Protein: CASSRDRGKDQPQHF.

Concerning this clonotype itself: This may arise from a read error, as a much more abundant clone is one base away. CDR3 region: CVSSYSDSFYGYTF. The CDR3 DNA is TGTGTCAGCAGTTACTCGGACAGCTTCTATGGCTACACCTTC. The chain uses TRBV6-5 and TRBJ1-2, with D perhaps TRBD1 (6 bases). Germline V gene data show CDR1 as MNHEY and CDR2 as SVGAGI. CDR3 size: 14 residues.